The clone carrying this TCR beta chain came up many times. Its antigen is unidentified. The data belong to a study of neurological immune-mediated disorders. Study in general: Within the group of 35 or so multiple sclerosis patients, roughly 30 were relapsing-remitting, while 3 were secondary progressive.

Germline values: CDR1 LGHDT, CDR2 YNNKEL (reference sequence). The length of the CDR3 is 16 residues. The V gene lost 1 base and the J gene lost 0 bases, with 11 bases spanning the gap. Study results and caveats: None of the CDR3 amino acid sequences found in expanded clones was shared across subjects. This suggests that the TCR-beta repertoires were private in all groups. None of the features examined (clinical or MRI) was associated with the multiple sclerosis repertoire cluster.

5'RACE with 10-nucleotide random UMIs produced the cDNA. TCRdb passed the 5' RACE reads through MiXCR, listing each CDR3 protein once. The table shows under 45,000 distinct CDR3 sequences, with 3.8% occurring only once. The V and J genes are TRBV3-1 and TRBJ2-3; tentatively, D is TRBD1 (5 bases). This TCR was sampled from a man aged 30 to 45 with multiple sclerosis. Sequenced: PBMCs. CDR3 sequence: CASSQGGASSTDTQYF. The CDR3 bases are TGTGCCAGCAGCCAAGGGGGCGCGTCTAGCACAGATACGCAGTATTTT.